This TCR beta chain stems from a study of T-cell memory formation after mild COVID-19. About the study: The two donors had largely donor-specific TCR clusters.

Note on this clonotype: No antigen is known for it.

V was cut by 2 bases and J by 2 bases, with 7 bases left in between. CDR3 length equals 14 residues. Germline V gene data show CDR1 as MGHRA and CDR2 as YSYEKL. Whole-study findings and limits: Clones shrinking between day 15 and 85 showed a balanced CD4/CD8 split, and those that grew later tilted toward CD4+. Certain responding clones were present in pre-infection memory, suggesting participation of cross-reactive memory.

TCR alpha and TCR beta cDNA libraries carrying sample barcodes and UMIs were produced by 5'RACE using constant-segment primers. TCRdb independently ran MiXCR on the 5' RACE reads; one entry per CDR3 protein. Among 95,000 to 110,000 distinct CDR3 sequences, under 15% were seen once, and the ten largest hold about 39%. The sample consisted of PBMCs or a T cell subset sorted from them (not recorded which). The receptor was isolated from a man between 18 and 29 years old who had mild COVID-19 (a few samples of this study predate the infection). Cell type and time point are not known. This chain connects TRBV4-1 to TRBJ2-1; unclear D gene. DNA for the CDR3: TGCGCCAGCAGCCAATTGTCGCCCTACAATGAGCAGTTCTTC. The encoded protein is CASSQLSPYNEQFF.